This TCR beta chain is drawn from a study of CD4 T cells in relation to SARS-CoV-2 and coronaviruses. Study-level information: PBMCs were cultured with antigen for roughly 9 days before TCR beta sequencing. Negative control cultures got HIV-1 Nef peptides or no peptide.

Regarding this clone: Antigen unknown.

Unexposed donor CD4+ T cells date from about 2011-2018, before the COVID-19 pandemic. The cells were cultured for about ten days before CD4+ T cells were isolated. Cells permitting, SARS-CoV-2 S/N and four cold-coronavirus spikes were tested on unexposed-donor CD4+ T cells. The protocol was immunoSEQ multiplex PCR, while the TCRdb copy is restricted to in-frame clones and leaves out a portion. Of some 21,000 clones in the sample, 74% were seen once. Per germline, CDR1 MGHRA and CDR2 YSYEKL. The length of the CDR3 is 15 residues. V was cut by 4 bases and J by 2 bases, with 14 bases left in between. The source is a human donor in good health. The genes are TRBV4-1 and TRBJ2-5, with TRBD1 as a possible D gene (6 bases). Sample: CD4+ T cells from PBMCs, cultured in vitro. The CDR3 loop reads CASSRRQESQETQYF. CDR3 DNA: TGCGCCAGCAGCCGCCGACAGGAATCTCAAGAGACCCAGTACTTC.